Included here is one T cell receptor (beta chain) sequence, with context. Its antigen is still unknown. This specimen comes from a study of blood T cells in healthy people across ages. Overall study results and limits: Calculation of diversity from one million T cells yielded estimates considered to be underestimates. PBMCs left unsorted prevented a conclusive naive versus antigen-experienced comparison.

Germline assignment: CDR1 SGDLS and CDR2 YYNGEE. V gave up 0 bases and J gave up 1 base; unmatched junction bases: 8. There are 17 residues in the CDR3. There were at least 5.5 micrograms of total RNA extracted from every sample. A sample-barcoded 5' primer and a J-beta primer mix were used in a second PCR of roughly 7 to 11 cycles. TCRdb reprocessed the 5' RACE reads via MiXCR and lists one record per CDR3 protein. The table records about 1.5 million distinct CDR3 sequences, 35% to 45% of them present only once. The TCR sequence derives from a woman aged 18-29 years in good health. V gene TRBV9 combines with J gene TRBJ1-2; 8 bases are a match to TRBD1. Specimen: blood. The CDR3 reads CASSVAVTGGDNYGYTF. Here the CDR3 DNA reads TGTGCCAGCAGCGTAGCCGTCACAGGGGGGGATAACTATGGCTACACCTTC. The variable domain in full, completed from reference TRBV9 and TRBJ1-2, reads DSGVTQTPKHLITATGQRVTLRCSPRSGDLSVYWYQQSLDQGLQFLIQYYNGEERAKGNILERFSAQQFPDLHSELNLSSLELGDSALYFCASSVAVTGGDNYGYTFGSGTRLTVV.